The 18 T cell receptor beta chains below were found in one sample sequenced in a study of CD8 T cells in Susac syndrome. Random hexamers primed reverse transcription of about 0.5 to 1 ug RNA. MiXCR was run by TCRdb on the immunoSEQ multiplex PCR reads, yielding one entry per CDR3 protein. The sample consists of just over 150,000 distinct CDR3 sequences, roughly 96% of them appearing once. Sequencing was carried out using CD8+ T cells from PBMCs. These receptors all come from a human donor with multiple sclerosis.

The genes are TRBV19 and TRBJ1-5, with 7 bases matching TRBD1. V gave up 3 bases and J gave up 2 bases; unmatched junction bases: 13. The CDR3 contains 18 residues. The germline V gene encodes CDR1 LNHDA and CDR2 SQIVND (reference sequence). CDR3 sequence (DNA): TGTGCCAGTAGTATGTCGCTGACAGGGTCCTTGGGCAATCAGCCCCAGCATTTT. It is translated as CASSMSLTGSLGNQPQHF.

The chain combines TRBV13 with TRBJ1-1, with D unclear. V was trimmed by 5 bases and J by 1 base, leaving 11 bases between them. The CDR3 covers 14 residues. Germline CDR1 is PRHDT and CDR2 is FYEKMQ (reference sequence). The CDR3 here is CASSLGIGNTEAFF. In nucleotides, the CDR3 is TGTGCCAGCAGCCTTGGGATAGGGAACACTGAAGCTTTCTTT.

This chain uses TRBV6-5 with TRBJ2-7; D call uncertain. The CDR3 covers 13 residues. Trimming pared 6 bases from V and 4 bases from J, leaving 13 bases between. The V gene's germline CDR1 is MNHEY and CDR2 SVGAGI. CDR3 amino acids: CASSYKVDYEQYF. The CDR3 nucleotides are TGTGCCAGCAGCTACAAAGTGGATTACGAGCAGTACTTC.

The rearrangement joins TRBV29-1 to TRBJ1-2; 7 bases map to TRBD1. This CDR3 has 12 residues. The V and J ends lost 8 bases and 6 bases, in that order; junction bases with no gene match: 9. Germline CDR1 reads SQVTM; CDR2 reads ANQGSEA. This CDR3 is CSTGQDANGYTF. The CDR3 DNA reads TGCAGCACTGGACAGGATGCGAATGGCTACACCTTC.

This chain uses TRBV9 with TRBJ2-5; D not certain. The CDR3 totals 13 residues. Germline CDR1 and CDR2: SGDLS and YYNGEE. The V and J ends lost 0 bases and 3 bases respectively, with 6 bases between them. This CDR3 reads CASSVGREETQYF. CDR3 sequence (DNA): TGTGCCAGCAGCGTAGGCCGGGAAGAGACCCAGTACTTC.

V and J are TRBV28 and TRBJ2-2; TRBD1 or TRBD2 may be the D gene (7 bases each). Trimming removed 5 bases at V and 0 bases at J, with 13 bases between. The CDR3 is 16 residues long. Germline CDR1 and CDR2: MDHEN and SYDVKM. The CDR3 protein is CASSGGDSTNTGELFF. The DNA of the CDR3 is TGTGCCAGCAGTGGGGGGGACAGCACGAACACCGGGGAGCTGTTTTTT.

The chain is built from TRBV20-1 and TRBJ2-7, with 8 nucleotides matching TRBD2. The ends lost 6 bases at V and 1 base at J; junction bases unmatched: 5. The germline gives CDR1 DFQATT, CDR2 SNEGSKA (reference sequence). The CDR3 has 13 amino acids. CDR3 DNA: TGCAGTGCACGCGGGGGGAGTTCCTACGAGCAGTACGTC. Translating gives CSARGGSSYEQYV.

The V call is TRBV13, the J call TRBJ1-5; D is unresolved. Germline CDR1 PRHDT, CDR2 FYEKMQ (reference sequence). The V end lost 5 bases, the J end lost 4 bases, and 6 bases lay between the germline ends. The CDR3 extends over 12 amino acids. This CDR3 reads CASSLLNQPQHF. The CDR3 DNA reads TGTGCCAGCAGCCTCCTTAATCAGCCCCAGCATTTT. The full variable domain, its missing parts supplied by reference TRBV13 and TRBJ1-5, is AAGVIQSPRHLIKEKRETATLKCYPIPRHDTVYWYQQGPGQDPQFLISFYEKMQSDKGSIPDRFSAQQFSDYHSELNMSSLELGDSALYFCASSLLNQPQHFGDGTRLSIL.

This clonotype came up once. The gene calls are TRBV30 and TRBJ2-4; a weak D match, TRBD1 (5 bases). Germline assignment: CDR1 GTSNPN and CDR2 SVGIG (reference sequence). The V end was cut by 2 bases, the J end by 0 bases, with 14 bases between. CDR3 length: 16 residues. This chain's CDR3 is CAWSSPTELAKNIQYF. CDR3 DNA: TGTGCCTGGAGTTCGCCGACAGAACTAGCCAAAAACATTCAGTACTTC.

The chain employs TRBV29-1 and TRBJ2-1; tentatively, D is TRBD2 (5 bases). CDR3 length: 11 residues. Trimming took off 2 bases at V and 6 bases at J, with 5 bases between the two ends. Germline values: CDR1 SQVTM, CDR2 ANQGSEA. The CDR3: CSVESGNEQFF. The CDR3 bases are TGCAGCGTTGAAAGCGGCAATGAGCAGTTCTTC.

The V call is TRBV30, the J call TRBJ2-7; D not resolved. Germline V lookup: CDR1 GTSNPN, CDR2 SVGIG (reference sequence). There are 10 residues in the CDR3. Deletions cut 2 bases from V and 6 bases from J, with 5 bases between. In DNA, the CDR3 is TGTGCCTGGAGTACGAGCGAGCAGTACTTC. Translated: CAWSTSEQYF.

CDR3 coding DNA: TGTGCCAGCAGCTTGGCCGGGGAAGGCAGGGGCGCTTCACCCCTCCACTTT. The encoded protein is CASSLAGEGRGASPLHF. V usage is TRBV5-6 and J usage is TRBJ1-6, with D perhaps TRBD1 (6 bases). CDR3 length: 17 residues. V was shortened by 0 bases and J by 9 bases, with 19 bases between the two germline ends. Germline V gene data show CDR1 as SGHDT and CDR2 as YYEEEE. Supplemented by reference TRBV5-6 and TRBJ1-6, the full variable domain reads DAGVTQSPTHLIKTRGQQVTLRCSPKSGHDTVSWYQQALGQGPQFIFQYYEEEERQRGNFPDRFSGHQFPNYSSELNVNALLLGDSALYLCASSLAGEGRGASPLHFGNGTRLTVT.

The chain combines TRBV2 with TRBJ2-7; D is tentatively TRBD1 or TRBD2 (5 bases each). V lost 4 bases and J 5 bases, leaving 15 bases between the germline ends. This CDR3 is 14 amino acids long. Germline values: CDR1 SNHLY, CDR2 FYNNEI. CDR3 in DNA: TGTGCCAGCAGTGGAGGGGCCCTAGGCGACGAGCAGTACTTC. It codes for CASSGGALGDEQYF.

The DNA of the CDR3 is TGTGCCAGCAGTTTCCTCAATTCACCCCTCCACTTT. Protein sequence: CASSFLNSPLHF. V is TRBV27 and J is TRBJ1-6; D unclear. The CDR3 is 12 amino acids. Per the germline V gene, CDR1 is MNHEY and CDR2 is SMNVEV (reference sequence). V was cut by 3 bases and J by 7 bases, with 4 bases left in between.

The chain combines TRBV7-8 with TRBJ1-1; D possibly corresponds to TRBD1 (6 bases). This CDR3 contains 14 residues. V was shortened by 3 bases and J by 1 base, with 9 bases between the two germline ends. Germline V gives CDR1 SGHVS, CDR2 FQNEAQ. CDR3 sequence reads: CASSFGTQNTEAFF. CDR3 sequence (DNA): TGTGCCAGCAGCTTCGGGACACAGAACACTGAAGCTTTCTTT.

V is TRBV9 and J is TRBJ2-1, with D possibly TRBD2 on 6 matching bases. Between the trimmed V and J ends, which lost 0 bases and 8 bases, there was a span of 12 bases. The germline V gene encodes CDR1 SGDLS and CDR2 YYNGEE. The CDR3 contains 14 residues. The CDR3 sequence: CASSVEAGGDEQFF. In nucleotides, the CDR3 is TGTGCCAGCAGCGTAGAAGCAGGAGGGGATGAGCAGTTCTTC.

This sequence joins TRBV4-2 and TRBJ2-1, with 8 positions matching TRBD2. V shed 4 bases, J shed 8 bases, and the junction held 10 bases outside the gene matches. The CDR3 is 15 amino acids. Germline loops: CDR1 LGHNA, CDR2 YNFKEQ. The CDR3 region is CASSPRSGGSDEQFF. In nucleotides, the CDR3 is TGTGCCAGCAGCCCCAGGAGCGGGGGTAGCGATGAGCAGTTCTTC.

The CDR3 spells CASREGQGFHEQYV. The CDR3 DNA sequence: TGTGCCAGCAGGGAGGGACAGGGATTCCACGAGCAGTACGTC. The rearrangement links TRBV28 to TRBJ2-7, with 9 bases matching TRBD1. V gave up 6 bases and J gave up 5 bases; unmatched junction bases: 8. The germline V gene has CDR1 MDHEN and CDR2 SYDVKM. The CDR3 sequence is 14 residues long.